This T cell receptor (beta chain) was sequenced in a study of blood T cells in healthy people across ages. Study outcomes and limitations: Whereas aged donors had fewer naive CD4+ cells, long-lived donors had more of them and higher diversity. Diversity of TCR beta per million T cells declined in a roughly linear way with age.

In the case of this clonotype: Its antigen is still unknown.

V shed 5 bases and J shed 6 bases, with 13 bases lying between them. The CDR3 spans 13 residues. CDR1 is SGHTA, CDR2 FQGTGA, per germline. Together with a sample-barcoded 5' primer, a J-beta primer mix was included in a second PCR lasting about 7 to 11 cycles. Via MiXCR, TCRdb re-called the 5' RACE reads, giving one row per CDR3 protein. The sample consists of roughly 730,000 distinct CDR3 sequences, around 50% of them appearing once. The chain has TRBV7-3 and TRBJ1-1; D not resolved. The receptor was isolated from a man between 40 and 49 years old in good health. The sequencing sample was made of blood. This CDR3 reads CASSPPGSPEAFF. DNA of the CDR3: TGTGCCAGCAGCCCCCCGGGGTCCCCTGAAGCTTTCTTT.